The present entry profiles one TCR beta chain with its context. The entry originates in a study of blood T cell repertoires in COVID-19. As for the study in general: The samples span acute and convalescent COVID-19 from the United States, Italy and Spain. T cells, B-cell-depleted T cells, or PBMCs supplied cDNA or gDNA.

Per the authors' pipeline: How many nucleated cells were present was estimated from reference gene primer amplification. Sequencing was performed with immunoSEQ multiplex PCR; in TCRdb, only in-frame clones are kept and a portion is missing. V and J calls and clone size follow that table, whereas D and trimming were derived from the DNA. The sample carries 150,000 to 200,000 clones, around 84% recorded once. J was trimmed by 0 bases and V by 0 bases; bases with no gene match: 6. CDR1 is SGHTS, CDR2 YDEGEE, per germline. The CDR3 is 17 residues long. The chain carries TRBV5-8 and TRBJ1-5, with 7 bases fitting TRBD1. This clonotype was obtained from a middle-aged man with active or convalescent COVID-19. The sequenced sample consisted of peripheral blood. CDR3 sequence (DNA): TGTGCCAGCAGCTTGGTAGGGGGCTTGTATAGCAATCAGCCCCAGCATTTT. Protein product: CASSLVGGLYSNQPQHF.